Listed below are T cell receptor beta chains from one sample, sequenced in a study of T cell responses to AZD1222 COVID-19 vaccine. The protocol was immunoSEQ multiplex PCR, while the TCRdb copy is restricted to in-frame clones and leaves out a portion. The top ten hold around 4.1% of the sample, which has some 150,000 clones, roughly 80% seen once. This specimen consisted of peripheral blood, obtained on day 0 of MenACWY control vaccination. The receptors come from an adult in good health. Both conserved end residues are part of each CDR3. Each record gives: clone size, D gene, J gene, V gene, CDR3 protein, CDR3 DNA. A D gene is named only where the DNA matches it firmly. Not all rows give a size; the values are once, few, many and, for expanded clones, a class.

once | TRBD1 | TRBJ1-3 | TRBV5-1 | CASSLGQGDNTIYF | TGCGCCAGCAGCTTGGGGCAGGGGGACAACACCATATATTTT
- | - | TRBJ2-1 | TRBV6-4 | CASSVQQSSYNEQFF | TGTGCCAGCAGTGTACAGCAGAGCTCCTACAATGAGCAGTTCTTC
- | TRBD2 | TRBJ2-3 | TRBV29-1 | CSVAGLAGGTDTQYF | TGCAGCGTCGCTGGACTAGCGGGGGGCACAGATACGCAGTATTTT
- | TRBD2 | TRBJ2-3 | TRBV5-1 | CASNPGLAGDTQYF | TGCGCCAGCAACCCGGGACTAGCAGGCGATACGCAGTATTTT
- | TRBD2 | TRBJ2-1 | TRBV7-3 | CASSSRGGSYNEQFF | TGTGCCAGCAGCTCCCGGGGGGGATCCTACAATGAGCAGTTCTTC
- | - | TRBJ1-6 | TRBV6-5 | CATRQGFDNSPLHF | TGTGCCACCAGGCAGGGGTTCGATAATTCACCCCTCCACTTT
- | - | TRBJ1-1 | TRBV28 | CASSFPANTEAFF | TGTGCCAGCAGTTTCCCCGCGAACACTGAAGCTTTCTTT
- | - | TRBJ1-2 | TRBV19 | CATSWGGNYGYTF | TGTGCCACCTCCTGGGGGGGAAACTATGGCTACACCTTC
once | - | TRBJ2-7 | TRBV6-5 | CASRTGGEQYF | TGTGCCAGCAGGACAGGTGGCGAGCAGTACTTC
few | - | TRBJ1-5 | TRBV4-1 | CASSLRSMSQHF | TGCGCCAGCAGCCTCCGAAGTATGTCCCAGCATTTT
- | - | TRBJ1-2 | TRBV28 | CASSLQGQSGYTF | TGTGCCAGCAGTTTACAGGGACAAAGTGGCTACACCTTC
- | - | TRBJ2-1 | TRBV3-1/TRBV3-2 | CASSQEGARRFF | TGTGCCAGCAGCCAAGAAGGGGCGCGGCGGTTCTTC
- | - | TRBJ1-3 | TRBV3-1/TRBV3-2 | CASSPDSSGNTIYF | TGTGCCAGCAGCCCGGACAGCTCTGGAAACACCATATATTTT
- | TRBD2 | TRBJ2-5 | TRBV30 | CAWSKSSGIAETQYF | TGTGCCTGGAGTAAGAGTAGCGGGATAGCCGAGACCCAGTACTTC
- | TRBD2 | TRBJ2-2 | TRBV4-2 | CASSREGTANTGELFF | TGTGCCAGCAGCCGGGAGGGAACCGCGAACACCGGGGAGCTGTTTTTT
- | - | TRBJ2-3 | TRBV2 | CASTAEAYTQYF | TGTGCCAGCACAGCGGAAGCCTATACGCAGTATTTT
- | TRBD1 | TRBJ2-3 | TRBV7-9 | CASSQGQGADTQYF | TGTGCCAGCAGCCAGGGACAGGGGGCAGATACGCAGTATTTT
- | - | TRBJ2-1 | TRBV3-1/TRBV3-2 | CASSPQGDNEQFF | TGTGCCAGCAGCCCACAGGGCGACAATGAGCAGTTCTTC
- | - | TRBJ1-4 | TRBV18 | CASSPVGEGSNEKLFF | TGTGCCAGCTCACCCGTAGGCGAGGGTTCTAATGAAAAACTGTTTTTT
- | TRBD2 | TRBJ2-7 | TRBV11-1 | CASSAGGGIRRYEQYF | TGTGCCAGCAGCGCGGGGGGAGGTATTCGGCGCTACGAGCAGTACTTC
- | - | TRBJ1-2 | TRBV30 | CAWNRGWDGYTF | TGTGCCTGGAATCGGGGTTGGGATGGCTACACCTTC
few | - | TRBJ1-2 | TRBV12-5 | CASGLVLGDHGYTF | TGTGCTAGTGGTTTGGTACTCGGGGACCATGGCTACACCTTC